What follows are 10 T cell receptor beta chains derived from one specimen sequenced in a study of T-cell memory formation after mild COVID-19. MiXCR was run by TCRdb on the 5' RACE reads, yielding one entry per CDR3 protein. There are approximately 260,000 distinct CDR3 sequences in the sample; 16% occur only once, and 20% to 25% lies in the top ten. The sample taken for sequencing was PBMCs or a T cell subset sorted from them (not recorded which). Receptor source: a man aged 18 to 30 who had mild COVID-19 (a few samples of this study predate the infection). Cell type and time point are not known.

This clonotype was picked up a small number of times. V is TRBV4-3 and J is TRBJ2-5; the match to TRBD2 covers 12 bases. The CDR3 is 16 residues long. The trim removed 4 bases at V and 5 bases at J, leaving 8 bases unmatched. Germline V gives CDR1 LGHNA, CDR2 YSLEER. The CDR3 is CASSPSSGGAWETQYF. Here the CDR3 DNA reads TGCGCCAGCAGCCCCTCTAGCGGGGGGGCCTGGGAGACCCAGTACTTC.

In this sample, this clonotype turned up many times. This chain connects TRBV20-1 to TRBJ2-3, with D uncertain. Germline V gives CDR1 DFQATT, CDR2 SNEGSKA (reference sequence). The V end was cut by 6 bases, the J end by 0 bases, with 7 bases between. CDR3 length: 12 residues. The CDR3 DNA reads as TGCAGTGCCCCACGAAGCACAGATACGCAGTATTTT. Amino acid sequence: CSAPRSTDTQYF.

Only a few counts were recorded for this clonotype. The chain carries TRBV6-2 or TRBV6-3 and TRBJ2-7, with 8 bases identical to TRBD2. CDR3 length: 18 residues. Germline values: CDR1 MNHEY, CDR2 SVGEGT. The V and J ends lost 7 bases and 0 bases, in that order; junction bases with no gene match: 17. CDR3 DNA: TGTGCCAGCATAACTGAGCCCAGCGGGGGCCCTAGCTCCTACGAGCAGTACGTC. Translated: CASITEPSGGPSSYEQYV.

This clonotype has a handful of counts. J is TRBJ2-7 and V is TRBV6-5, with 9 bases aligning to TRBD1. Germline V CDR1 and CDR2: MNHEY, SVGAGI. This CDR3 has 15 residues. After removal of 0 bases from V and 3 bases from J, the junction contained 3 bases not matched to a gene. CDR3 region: CASSYSGTGIYEQYF. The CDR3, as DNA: TGTGCCAGCAGTTACTCTGGGACAGGGATCTACGAGCAGTACTTC.

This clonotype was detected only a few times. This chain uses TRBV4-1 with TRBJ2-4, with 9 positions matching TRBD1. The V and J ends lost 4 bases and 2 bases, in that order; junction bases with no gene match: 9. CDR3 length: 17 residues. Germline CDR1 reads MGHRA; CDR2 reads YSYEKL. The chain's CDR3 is CASSRGQGFATKNIQYF. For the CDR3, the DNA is TGCGCCAGCAGCCGCGGACAGGGGTTCGCAACCAAAAACATTCAGTACTTC.

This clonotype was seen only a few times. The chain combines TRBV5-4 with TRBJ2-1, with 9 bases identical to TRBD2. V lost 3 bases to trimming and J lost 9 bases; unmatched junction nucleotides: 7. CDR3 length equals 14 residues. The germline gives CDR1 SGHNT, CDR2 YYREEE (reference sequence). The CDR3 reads CASSSGLASGEQFF. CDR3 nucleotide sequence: TGTGCCAGCAGCTCGGGACTAGCTTCCGGTGAGCAGTTCTTC.

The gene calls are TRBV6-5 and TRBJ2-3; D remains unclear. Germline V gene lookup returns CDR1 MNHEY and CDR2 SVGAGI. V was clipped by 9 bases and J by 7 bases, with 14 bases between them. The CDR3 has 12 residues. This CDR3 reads CASGFRGNTQYF. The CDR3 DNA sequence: TGTGCCAGTGGGTTTCGTGGAAATACGCAGTATTTT.

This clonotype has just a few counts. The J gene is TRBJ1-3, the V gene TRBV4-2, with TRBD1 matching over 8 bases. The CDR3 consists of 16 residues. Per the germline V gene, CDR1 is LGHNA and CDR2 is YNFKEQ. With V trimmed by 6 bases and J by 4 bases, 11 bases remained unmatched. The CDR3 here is CASSPGQGPLGNTIYF. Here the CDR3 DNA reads TGTGCCAGCAGTCCCGGACAGGGACCTTTGGGAAACACCATATATTTT.

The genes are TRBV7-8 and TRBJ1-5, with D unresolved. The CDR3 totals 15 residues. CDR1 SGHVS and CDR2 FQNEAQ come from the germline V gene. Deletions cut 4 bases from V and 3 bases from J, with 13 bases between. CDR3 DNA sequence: TGTGCCAGCAGCTCCACGGCGGGAAACAATCAGCCCCAGCATTTT. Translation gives CASSSTAGNNQPQHF.

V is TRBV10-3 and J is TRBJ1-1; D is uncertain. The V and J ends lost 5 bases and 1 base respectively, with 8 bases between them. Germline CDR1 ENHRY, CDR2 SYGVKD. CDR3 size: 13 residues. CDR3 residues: CAISIVENTEAFF. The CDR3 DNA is TGTGCCATCAGTATTGTCGAGAACACTGAAGCTTTCTTT.